The 27 T cell receptor beta chains below all came from one sample that was sequenced in a study of cytomegalovirus exposure and HLA in healthy donors. The method was immunoSEQ multiplex PCR; TCRdb's version includes in-frame clones alone and lacks a portion of them. The sample has roughly 330,000 clones, about nine tenths seen once; the top ten hold 0.95% to 1.5%. The sequencing sample was made of PBMCs. Receptors originate from a woman aged 30 to 39 in good health and CMV-seropositive.

The chain links TRBV28 to TRBJ2-7; D possibly corresponds to TRBD1 (5 bases). Germline values: CDR1 MDHEN, CDR2 SYDVKM. This CDR3 is built from 15 residues. Trimming took 1 base from V and 5 from J, leaving 15 bases between them. CDR3 nucleotide sequence: TGTGCCAGCAGTTTATTAGATTCGGCAGGGAACGAGCAGTACTTC. Encoded protein: CASSLLDSAGNEQYF.

The gene calls are TRBV29-1 and TRBJ2-2; D ambiguous. The CDR3 loop spans 14 amino acids. The germline gives CDR1 SQVTM, CDR2 ANQGSEA. V dropped 6 bases and J dropped 1 base, with 12 bases sitting between them. The CDR3 sequence is CSVLTLLNTGELFF. CDR3 sequence (DNA): TGCAGCGTGCTGACCTTACTGAACACCGGGGAGCTGTTTTTT.

The CDR3 loop is CASSLVGERQPQHF. The CDR3 DNA reads as TGTGCCAGCAGCTTAGTGGGGGAACGGCAGCCCCAGCATTTT. The V call is TRBV7-9, the J call TRBJ1-5, with a tentative D call TRBD1 (5 bases). Germline loops: CDR1 SEHNR, CDR2 FQNEAQ (reference sequence). The CDR3 extends over 14 amino acids. The ends were cut back, 1 base at V and 7 bases at J, with 11 bases in the middle. The full variable domain, with the rest looked up from reference TRBV7-9 and TRBJ1-5, is DTGVSQNPRHKITKRGQNVTFRCDPISEHNRLYWYRQTLGQGPEFLTYFQNEAQLEKSRLLSDRFSAERPKGSFSTLEIQRTEQGDSAMYLCASSLVGERQPQHFGDGTRLSIL.

V and J are TRBV5-1 and TRBJ2-3, with 12 positions matching TRBD2. Germline V CDR1 and CDR2: SGHRS, YFSETQ. The junction had 9 bases not matched to a gene; V was cut back by 3 bases and J by 7 bases. This CDR3 is built from 16 residues. CDR3 in DNA: TGCGCCAGCAGCTCAATGCTAGCGGGGGGGCCGAATACGCAGTATTTT. Amino acid sequence: CASSSMLAGGPNTQYF.

The J gene is TRBJ2-2, the V gene TRBV27; no definite D call. The CDR3 has 11 residues. With 9 bases removed from V and 5 bases from J, the gap between germline ends came to 7 bases. The V gene's germline CDR1 is MNHEY and CDR2 SMNVEV (reference sequence). CDR3 sequence (DNA): TGTGCCAGTTCCCAGACCGGGGAGCTGTTTTTT. The encoded protein is CASSQTGELFF.

The CDR3 bases are TGTGCCAGCAGCCCAACAGGGTCTCCTGAAGCTTTCTTT. It is translated as CASSPTGSPEAFF. The chain employs TRBV7-3 and TRBJ1-1, with D maybe TRBD1 (6 bases). This CDR3 spans 13 amino acids. Trimming shortened V by 5 bases and J by 6 bases, and 13 bases separated the two germline ends. Looked up from germline, CDR1 is SGHTA and CDR2 is FQGTGA.

The chain couples TRBV11-2 to TRBJ1-1, with TRBD1 matching 11 bases. The CDR3 contains 19 residues. Germline CDR1 and CDR2: SGHAT and FQNNGV. V trimming: 4 bases; J trimming: 4 bases; junction bases outside the gene matches: 17. The CDR3 sequence: CASSYPREDRGLGVTEAFF. CDR3 in DNA: TGTGCCAGCAGCTACCCGAGAGAGGACAGGGGGCTTGGGGTCACTGAAGCTTTCTTT.

This chain's CDR3 is CASSYGQGSSYEQYF. As DNA, the CDR3 is TGTGCCAGCAGCTATGGACAGGGGAGCTCCTACGAGCAGTACTTC. J is TRBJ2-7 and V is TRBV13; TRBD1 agrees at 9 bases. Trimming cost V 4 bases and J 0 bases; bases outside gene matches: 4. In germline, CDR1 is PRHDT, CDR2 FYEKMQ (reference sequence). CDR3 length equals 15 residues.

DNA for the CDR3: TGTGCCACCAGCAGAGATGGGGCGGCCCTGAACACTGAAGCTTTCTTT. Protein sequence: CATSRDGAALNTEAFF. The chain has TRBV15 and TRBJ1-1; tentatively, D is TRBD1 (5 bases). The CDR3 has 16 amino acids. Germline lookup yields CDR1 LNHNV and CDR2 YYDKDF (reference sequence). Trimming removed 0 bases from V and 0 bases from J, with 11 bases in between.

This rearrangement joins TRBV7-2 to TRBJ2-7; D call uncertain. Trimming took 5 bases from V and 2 from J, leaving 10 bases between them. The CDR3 has 13 amino acids. The V gene's germline CDR1 is SGHTA and CDR2 FQGNSA. The chain's CDR3 is CASSPRPAYEQYF. The CDR3 DNA sequence: TGTGCCAGCAGCCCGCGACCAGCCTACGAGCAGTACTTC.

This CDR3 reads CASSESGDTQYF. CDR3 nucleotides: TGTGCCAGCAGTGAATCCGGGGATACGCAGTATTTT. The chain combines TRBV2 with TRBJ2-3; D is undetermined. The CDR3 length is 12 residues. In germline, CDR1 is SNHLY, CDR2 FYNNEI. Trimming took off 2 bases at V and 6 bases at J, with 6 bases between the two ends.

This clone is a singleton in its sample. The chain joins TRBV7-2 to TRBJ1-5; D is possibly TRBD1 (6 bases). V dropped 0 bases and J dropped 7 bases, with 10 bases sitting between them. The CDR3 consists of 14 residues. The germline CDR1 and CDR2 sequences are SGHTA and FQGNSA. CDR3 nucleotide sequence: TGTGCCAGCAGCTTAGCGCCCGGGGGCCAGCCCCAGCATTTT. Translating gives CASSLAPGGQPQHF.

This chain joins TRBV14 and TRBJ1-4; the D is unclear. Looked up from germline, CDR1 is SGHDN and CDR2 is FVKESK. This CDR3 spans 15 amino acids. Deletions cut 4 bases from V and 0 bases from J, with 9 bases between. The CDR3 DNA is TGTGCCAGCAGCCTAAGACACGCAACTAATGAAAAACTGTTTTTT. As protein: CASSLRHATNEKLFF.

V gene TRBV19 combines with J gene TRBJ2-7; 10 nucleotides align to TRBD2. Germline CDR1 LNHDA, CDR2 SQIVND (reference sequence). Unmatched junction bases numbered 4, after V lost 5 bases and J lost 3 bases. The CDR3 contains 14 residues. The CDR3 DNA follows: TGTGCCAGTAGTCCGTCTAGCGGGAGCTACGAGCAGTACTTC. Protein: CASSPSSGSYEQYF.

The chain carries TRBV2 and TRBJ1-2, with 7 positions matching TRBD1. CDR3 length: 14 residues. The trim removed 3 bases at V and 4 bases at J, leaving 5 bases unmatched. From germline, CDR1 is SNHLY and CDR2 FYNNEI. The CDR3 nucleotides read TGTGCCAGCAGTGACTCGGACAGGATCTATGGCTACACCTTC. It encodes CASSDSDRIYGYTF. Full variable domain (rest looked up from reference TRBV2 and TRBJ1-2): EPEVTQTPSHQVTQMGQEVILRCVPISNHLYFYWYRQILGQKVEFLVSFYNNEISEKSEIFDDQFSVERPDGSNFTLKIRSTKLEDSAMYFCASSDSDRIYGYTFGSGTRLTVV.

The rearrangement links TRBV4-3 to TRBJ2-5; 10 positions agree with TRBD2. CDR1 LGHNA and CDR2 YSLEER come from the germline V gene. With V trimmed by 1 base and J by 2 bases, 7 bases remained unmatched. The CDR3 extends over 17 amino acids. CDR3 nucleotides: TGCGCCAGCAGCCAAGTAAGAAGCGGGGGGGCTCAAGAGACCCAGTACTTC. This gives the protein CASSQVRSGGAQETQYF.

Of note for this clone: The sample has other DNA sequences that encode this CDR3 too. The rearrangement joins TRBV27 to TRBJ2-1; D is unclear. The V and J ends lost 5 bases and 3 bases respectively, with 5 bases between them. The CDR3 totals 12 residues. Germline V gene sequence: CDR1 MNHEY, CDR2 SMNVEV (reference sequence). The CDR3 DNA follows: TGTGCCAGCAGTCCGAACTACAATGAGCAGTTCTTC. This sequence encodes CASSPNYNEQFF.

V and J are TRBV28 and TRBJ1-1; D gene unclear. This CDR3 contains 12 residues. Deletions cut 7 bases from V and 0 bases from J, with 6 bases between. The V gene's germline CDR1 is MDHEN and CDR2 SYDVKM. CDR3 nucleotide sequence: TGTGCCAGCACAGGAATGAACACTGAAGCTTTCTTT. Protein sequence: CASTGMNTEAFF.

As DNA, the CDR3 is TGTGCCAGCGAGGATCGGGACAGTTACGAGCAGTACTTC. Protein sequence: CASEDRDSYEQYF. V gene TRBV2 combines with J gene TRBJ2-7; 7 bases are a match to TRBD1. The germline V gene has CDR1 SNHLY and CDR2 FYNNEI. This CDR3 spans 13 amino acids. The trim removed 8 bases at V and 4 bases at J, leaving 8 bases unmatched.

This chain joins TRBV6-1 and TRBJ2-2; D might be TRBD2 (5 bases). This CDR3 has 13 amino acids. The V gene's germline CDR1 is MNHNS and CDR2 SASEGT. The V and J ends lost 6 bases and 4 bases respectively, with 9 bases between them. CDR3 loop: CASRLTSTGELFF. The CDR3 region has the DNA TGTGCCAGCAGGCTCACTAGCACCGGGGAGCTGTTTTTT.

The chain employs TRBV5-4 and TRBJ2-7; tentatively, D is TRBD2 (6 bases). Germline CDR1 is SGHNT and CDR2 is YYREEE (reference sequence). Trimming took off 0 bases at V and 4 bases at J, with 17 bases between the two ends. The CDR3 extends over 16 amino acids. CDR3 in DNA: TGTGCCAGCAGCTTGGGGGGGGTAACAGGTTTGTACGAGCAGTACTTC. Translating gives CASSLGGVTGLYEQYF.

The V call is TRBV29-1, the J call TRBJ2-7; the match to TRBD1 covers 7 bases. Trimming took 5 bases from V and 2 from J; bases not matched to a gene: 9. CDR1 SQVTM and CDR2 ANQGSEA come from the germline V gene. The CDR3 is made up of 14 amino acids. Written as DNA, the CDR3 is TGCAGCGTTCAGTTACAGGGGCGTACCTACGAGCAGTACTTC. Translated: CSVQLQGRTYEQYF.

V gene TRBV28 combines with J gene TRBJ1-5; D uncertain. CDR3 length equals 13 residues. Germline V lookup: CDR1 MDHEN, CDR2 SYDVKM. V dropped 7 bases and J dropped 6 bases, with 13 bases sitting between them. This CDR3 is CASTRGVSQPQHF. In DNA, the CDR3 is TGTGCCAGCACCCGGGGAGTTAGTCAGCCCCAGCATTTT.

This clone was found a few times. The V call is TRBV28, the J call TRBJ1-2; D is unclear. CDR1 MDHEN and CDR2 SYDVKM come from the germline V gene. CDR3 length equals 11 residues. V was trimmed by 7 bases and J by 9 bases, leaving 12 bases between them. CDR3 loop: CASKTPTSYTF. The CDR3 DNA reads as TGTGCCAGCAAGACCCCGACAAGCTACACCTTC.

The chain couples TRBV30 to TRBJ1-2; TRBD1 matches at 8 bases. The length of the CDR3 is 13 residues. Germline assignment: CDR1 GTSNPN and CDR2 SVGIG (reference sequence). V dropped 4 bases and J dropped 2; count of bases not matched to a gene: 3. The CDR3 protein is CAWKQGVNYGYTF. CDR3 coding DNA: TGTGCCTGGAAACAGGGGGTGAACTATGGCTACACCTTC.

This chain links TRBV6-5 with TRBJ2-3; D gene uncertain. CDR3 length: 14 amino acids. The germline CDR1 and CDR2 sequences are MNHEY and SVGAGI. V shed 0 bases and J shed 2 bases, with 6 bases lying between them. The CDR3 DNA follows: TGTGCCAGCAGTTACTCCCAGTACACAGATACGCAGTATTTT. Translated, it gives CASSYSQYTDTQYF.

The rearrangement joins TRBV29-1 to TRBJ1-2; tentatively, D is TRBD1 (5 bases). The CDR3 extends over 15 amino acids. Trimming removed 4 bases at V and 6 bases at J, with 21 bases between. Germline assignment: CDR1 SQVTM and CDR2 ANQGSEA. The CDR3 spells CSVAAVDGGGHGYTF. The CDR3 nucleotides read TGCAGCGTTGCTGCGGTGGACGGGGGAGGGCATGGCTACACCTTC.